The TCR beta chain described here comes from a study of vaccination and CD4 T cells after COVID-19. Treatment given: roughly 10-day PBMC culture with coronavirus spike peptide pools or control peptides (ViraFEST assay). Oncomine TCR Beta short-read sequencing was applied to DNA from cultured CD4+ T cells. TCRdb analysed the PCR reads with MiXCR anew, one entry per CDR3 protein. The sample yields approximately 21,000 distinct CDR3 sequences, approximately 59% seen once. This clonotype was picked up a small number of times. Antigen: not known. Sequencing was performed on CD4+ T cells from blood, cultured in vitro, taken after SARS-CoV-2 vaccination. The receptor was derived from a human donor who received a COVID-19 vaccine.

This CDR3 is CASRIRRAEGYTF. CDR3 DNA: TGTGCCAGCAGAATCCGCAGGGCTGAGGGCTACACCTTC. V and J are TRBV6-1 and TRBJ1-2; D possibly corresponds to TRBD1 (5 bases). V gave up 6 bases and J gave up 8 bases, with 16 bases separating them. This CDR3 spans 13 amino acids. CDR1 and CDR2 (germline): MNHNS, SASEGT.